A selection of T cell receptor beta chains follows, all from one sample in a study of cytomegalovirus exposure and HLA in healthy donors. The method was immunoSEQ multiplex PCR; TCRdb's version includes in-frame clones alone and lacks a portion of them. This table has under 300,000 clones, around 66% appearing once. Sequenced material: PBMCs. These receptors were obtained from a female donor in good health and CMV-seronegative. The CDR3 runs from the conserved cysteine through the conserved F or W. D genes are given only for firm matches. Not all rows give a size; the values are once, few, many and, for expanded clones, a class.

CDR3nt | CDR3aa | abundance | v_gene | d_gene | j_gene
TGTGCCAGCACTCCGCGGGAGAACACCGGGGAGCTGTTTTTT | CASTPRENTGELFF | NA | TRBV6-4 | NA | TRBJ2-2
TGTGCCAGCAGCGGAAACAGGGGGCAGCACACTGAAGCTTTCTTT | CASSGNRGQHTEAFF | NA | TRBV7-9 | TRBD1 | TRBJ1-1
TGTGCCAGCAACTCGCTTGGGACAATTGAAGCTTTCTTT | CASNSLGTIEAFF | NA | TRBV28 | NA | TRBJ1-1
TGCAGTGCTAGGTACTCGGGGGAGCAGTACTTC | CSARYSGEQYF | NA | TRBV20-1 | NA | TRBJ2-7
TGTGCCAGCAGTTTATCCCCTAGGATCTGGCAGTTCTTC | CASSLSPRIWQFF | NA | TRBV27 | NA | TRBJ2-1
TGTGCCAGCAGCGCTATGGACAGGGCCGCCCACGAGCAGTACTTC | CASSAMDRAAHEQYF | NA | TRBV9 | TRBD1 | TRBJ2-7
TGCAGCGTTGCTCGGGGAATGGGTACCGGGGAGCTGTTTTTT | CSVARGMGTGELFF | NA | TRBV29-1 | NA | TRBJ2-2
TGTGCCAGCAGCTTACTAGCGGGAGGGCGGAATGAGCAGTTCTTC | CASSLLAGGRNEQFF | NA | TRBV5-4 | TRBD2 | TRBJ2-1
TGTGCCAGCAGCCCAGGGGGTACCAATCAGCCCCAGCATTTT | CASSPGGTNQPQHF | NA | TRBV5-6 | TRBD1 | TRBJ1-5
TGTGCCACCAGCAGGCACCTAGCGGGGTACACAAATGAGCAGTTCTTC | CATSRHLAGYTNEQFF | NA | TRBV15 | TRBD2 | TRBJ2-1
TGTGCCAGCAGCTTCAGGGGGCAATCAGGAAACACCATATATTTT | CASSFRGQSGNTIYF | NA | TRBV11-3 | TRBD1 | TRBJ1-3
TGTGCCAGCAGCTACCGGACAGGGGCGGACAATGAGCAGTTCTTC | CASSYRTGADNEQFF | few | TRBV5-6 | TRBD1 | TRBJ2-1
TGCGCCAGCAGCCCCGGGGACAGGGGCGGTGGCTACACCTTC | CASSPGDRGGGYTF | NA | TRBV5-1 | TRBD1 | TRBJ1-2
TGTGCCAGCAGTGGATACACCCCGGGACAAAGATATAGCAATCAGCCCCAGCATTTT | CASSGYTPGQRYSNQPQHF | NA | TRBV6-1 | NA | TRBJ1-5
TGTGCCAGCTCACCTGAAGGGGGCACCGGGGAGCTGTTTTTT | CASSPEGGTGELFF | NA | TRBV18 | NA | TRBJ2-2
TGTGCCGGCACCGGGACTGCCTACGAGCAGTACTTC | CAGTGTAYEQYF | NA | TRBV6-1 | NA | TRBJ2-7
TGTGCCAGTAGTATAAGGACTAGCGGGAGCGAGCAGTACTTC | CASSIRTSGSEQYF | NA | TRBV19 | TRBD2 | TRBJ2-7
TGTGCCAGCAGTAGTAGCGGGAGACGGTACGAGCAGTACTTC | CASSSSGRRYEQYF | few | TRBV6-1 | TRBD2 | TRBJ2-7
TGTGCCAGCAGTTTCGGGGGCACTGAAGCTTTCTTT | CASSFGGTEAFF | few | TRBV5-4 | NA | TRBJ1-1
TGTGCCAGCTCACGGTTAGGGGGGGTCACTGAAGCTTTCTTT | CASSRLGGVTEAFF | NA | TRBV18 | NA | TRBJ1-1
TGCGCCAGCAGCGGGGGGTACGGAGGCGGATACGAGCAGTACTTC | CASSGGYGGGYEQYF | once | TRBV5-1 | NA | TRBJ2-7
TGCGCCAGCAGCTTGGTTGGACAGGGGGTTGAAAAACTGTTTTTT | CASSLVGQGVEKLFF | NA | TRBV5-1 | TRBD1 | TRBJ1-4
TGCGCCAGCAGAGTAGGACAGCTTAATTCACCCCTCCACTTT | CASRVGQLNSPLHF | NA | TRBV10-1 | NA | TRBJ1-6
TGTGCCAGTAGTATTAGGCTCGGACAGGGGGCGCCTGGGGCCAACGTCCTGACTTTC | CASSIRLGQGAPGANVLTF | NA | TRBV19 | TRBD1 | TRBJ2-6
TGTGCCAGCAGCCCCCGGGACAGCATGAACACTGAAGCTTTCTTT | CASSPRDSMNTEAFF | NA | TRBV7-9 | TRBD1 | TRBJ1-1
TGCGCCAGCAGTGCGGGACTGAGCTACGAGCAGTACTTC | CASSAGLSYEQYF | NA | TRBV10-1 | NA | TRBJ2-7
TGCAGTGTAGGAGACTCGAGGTCCCAGTACTTC | CSVGDSRSQYF | NA | TRBV20-1 | NA | TRBJ2-5
TGTGCCAGTAGTCGGACCCGGACAGGGAAGGGGAACACTGAAGCTTTCTTT | CASSRTRTGKGNTEAFF | NA | TRBV19 | TRBD1 | TRBJ1-1
TGCGCCAGCAGCCAAGAGGGTAGCGGGAGTTACGAGCAGTACTTC | CASSQEGSGSYEQYF | NA | TRBV4-1 | TRBD2 | TRBJ2-7
TGCAGTGCTCACGGGGCCAGGGGGGAGTTCTTC | CSAHGARGEFF | NA | TRBV20-1 | NA | TRBJ2-1
TGTGCCATCGGGTCAAAGGACCTAGCGGGAGGTCTCGCGACAGATACGCAGTATTTT | CAIGSKDLAGGLATDTQYF | NA | TRBV10-3 | TRBD2 | TRBJ2-3
TGTGCCAGCAGTGAACCAGGATCATACGAGCAGTACTTC | CASSEPGSYEQYF | NA | TRBV6-1 | NA | TRBJ2-7
TGTGCCAGCAGCTCGGGCGGGAGGGAAAACACCGGGGAGCTGTTTTTT | CASSSGGRENTGELFF | NA | TRBV5-4 | TRBD2 | TRBJ2-2
TGCGCCAGCAGCTTGTCTTCTAGCGGGAAGTACGAGCAGTACTTC | CASSLSSSGKYEQYF | NA | TRBV5-1 | TRBD2 | TRBJ2-7
TGTGCCACCAGCAGTTCTGGGACTAGCGGGAGTGCAGATACGCAGTATTTT | CATSSSGTSGSADTQYF | NA | TRBV15 | TRBD2 | TRBJ2-3
TGTGCCAGCAGCGTAGGAGGGATCAATGAGCAGTTCTTC | CASSVGGINEQFF | NA | TRBV9 | NA | TRBJ2-1
TGCGCCAGCAGCCGCGGTAATACAGGGGTCGTCACAGATACGCAGTATTTT | CASSRGNTGVVTDTQYF | NA | TRBV4-1 | TRBD1 | TRBJ2-3
TGCGCCAGCAGCCATGCCGGGACAGGGTTGGTGACCGGGGAGCTGTTTTTT | CASSHAGTGLVTGELFF | NA | TRBV4-1 | TRBD1 | TRBJ2-2
TGTGCCAGCAGCCCGGGGACAGGGAGGGAGCAGTACTTC | CASSPGTGREQYF | once | TRBV7-3 | TRBD1 | TRBJ2-7
TGTGCCAGCAGCCGGGACAGTTCGTACACAGATACGCAGTATTTT | CASSRDSSYTDTQYF | NA | TRBV5-6 | TRBD1 | TRBJ2-3
TGTGCCAGCAGCACTCAGGGTTACGAGCAGTACTTC | CASSTQGYEQYF | NA | TRBV7-9 | NA | TRBJ2-7
TGTGCCAGAAGCTCGGACATTGGGCCATACAATGAGCAGTTCTTC | CARSSDIGPYNEQFF | once | TRBV5-3 | NA | TRBJ2-1
TGTGCCAGCAGCGATTCCGGGGACAGTTCTTACGAGCAGTACTTC | CASSDSGDSSYEQYF | NA | TRBV7-2 | TRBD1 | TRBJ2-7
TGTGCCAGTAGTATCAGGGGCTCAAACACTGAAGCTTTCTTT | CASSIRGSNTEAFF | NA | TRBV19 | NA | TRBJ1-1
TGTGCCAGCTGTTCGGACAGGAACACTGAAGCTTTCTTT | CASCSDRNTEAFF | NA | TRBV6-1 | NA | TRBJ1-1
TGTGCCAGCAGCTTGCGGGGGAATGAAAAACTGTTTTTT | CASSLRGNEKLFF | NA | TRBV5-8 | NA | TRBJ1-4
TGTGCCACCAGCAGAGAGAGGGGGGGAGGGATTCCCGGGGAGCTGTTTTTT | CATSRERGGGIPGELFF | NA | TRBV15 | NA | TRBJ2-2
TGTGCCAGCAGTGATGACAGACTGAAGACCCAGTACTTC | CASSDDRLKTQYF | NA | TRBV2 | NA | TRBJ2-5
TGTGCCTGGAGTTTGACAGGGGACAACGAGCAGTACTTC | CAWSLTGDNEQYF | once | TRBV30 | TRBD1 | TRBJ2-7
TGTGCCAGCGGTTTAGCGGGAGGGTCTGAGACCCAGTACTTC | CASGLAGGSETQYF | few | TRBV25-1 | TRBD2 | TRBJ2-5